Shown below are 17 T cell receptor beta chains from a single sample sequenced in a study (dated by TCRdb to the mid-2010s). To prepare the library, 5' RACE was applied. For sequencing, an Illumina MiSeq was employed. Using fastp at Q25 and MiXCR, TCRdb reprocessed the public reads and kept productive beta chains. Each CDR3 protein gets just one entry, which takes the most common genes and DNA from the rows behind it. The sample table records 45,000 to 60,000 distinct CDR3 sequences; approximately 25% of these occur just once. Clones ranked in the top ten supply 2.5% to 4% of the sample. Sequencing was performed on tumor-infiltrating naive CD4+ T cells sorted from the breast tumor. This specimen's cell subset or site label, per the study, means: naive CD4+ T cells, CD4+CD45RA+CD25-. These receptors were obtained from a female donor with breast cancer.

Ten or more counts support this clonotype. The chain links TRBV6-2 or TRBV6-3 to TRBJ1-5; TRBD1 might be the D (6 bases). The V and J ends lost 0 bases and 0 bases respectively, with 18 bases between them. The CDR3 sequence is 19 residues long. The germline gives CDR1 MNHEY, CDR2 SVGEGT. The CDR3 nucleotides are TGTGCCAGCAGTTACTCAACGGGGGCCGGGGCCTATAGCAATCAGCCCCAGCATTTT. This translates into CASSYSTGAGAYSNQPQHF.

With respect to this clonotype: A junction end diverges from the germline sequence, so it may reflect a read error. The chain is built from TRBV6-1 and TRBJ1-5; D gene uncertain. Looked up from germline, CDR1 is MNHNS and CDR2 is SASEGT. The CDR3 consists of 17 residues. CDR3 bases: TGTGCCAGCAGTGAAGTCGGGTACGAGTTCCGCAATCAGCCCCAGCAGTTT. Amino acids: CASSEVGYEFRNQPQQF.

In this sample, this clonotype turned up a few times. The V call is TRBV20-1, the J call TRBJ1-4; D is undetermined. V gave up 5 bases and J gave up 7 bases, with 17 bases separating them. The germline CDR1 and CDR2 sequences are DFQATT and SNEGSKA (reference sequence). This CDR3 is built from 14 residues. The CDR3 loop reads CSAPSPGRGEKLFF. The CDR3 coding sequence is TGCAGTGCTCCCTCCCCTGGGCGAGGTGAAAAACTGTTTTTT.

This clonotype appeared a few times. The chain couples TRBV28 to TRBJ2-7; 10 nucleotides line up with TRBD1. V shed 4 bases and J 2 bases; nucleotides not matched to a gene: 11. This CDR3 has 17 residues. Germline V CDR1 and CDR2: MDHEN, SYDVKM. DNA of the CDR3: TGTGCCAGCAGTTCCCCGGTAGGGACAGGGGCGCCCTACGAGCAGTACTTC. Its protein is CASSSPVGTGAPYEQYF. Full variable domain (remainder filled in from reference TRBV28 and TRBJ2-7): DVKVTQSSRYLVKRTGEKVFLECVQDMDHENMFWYRQDPGLGLRLIYFSYDVKMKEKGDIPEGYSVSREKKERFSLILESASTNQTSMYLCASSSPVGTGAPYEQYFGPGTRLTVT.

This clonotype was picked up many times. The rearrangement joins TRBV4-3 to TRBJ2-2, with no clear D. Per germline, CDR1 LGHNA and CDR2 YSLEER. This CDR3 is built from 14 residues. The ends were cut back, 0 bases at V and 4 bases at J, with 6 bases in the middle. The CDR3 loop is CASSQDFFTGELFF. The CDR3 DNA is TGCGCCAGCAGCCAAGACTTTTTCACCGGGGAGCTGTTTTTT.

The chain combines TRBV5-1 with TRBJ2-3; tentative D call: TRBD2 (6 bases). Trimming pared 7 bases from V and 2 bases from J, leaving 11 bases between. Per germline, CDR1 SGHRS and CDR2 YFSETQ. CDR3 length: 13 residues. CDR3 region: CASGRGFTDTQYF. Written as DNA, the CDR3 is TGCGCCAGCGGCCGGGGGTTCACAGATACGCAGTATTTT.

V usage is TRBV7-8 and J usage is TRBJ2-2; D is undetermined. Trimming cost V 5 bases and J 1 base, with 11 bases left between them. CDR3 length: 15 residues. Germline V CDR1 and CDR2: SGHVS, FQNEAQ. CDR3 in amino acids: CASSREKVNTGELFF. CDR3 DNA: TGTGCCAGCAGCAGAGAGAAAGTGAACACCGGGGAGCTGTTTTTT. Variable domain in full (rest from reference TRBV7-8 and TRBJ2-2): GAGVSQSPRYKVAKRGQDVALRCDPISGHVSLFWYQQALGQGPEFLTYFQNEAQLDKSGLPSDRFFAERPEGSVSTLKIQRTQQEDSAVYLCASSREKVNTGELFFGEGSRLTVL.

This clonotype came up many times. The chain couples TRBV5-6 to TRBJ2-3; D uncertain. The CDR3 is made up of 15 amino acids. CDR1 is SGHDT and CDR2 is YYEEEE in the germline V gene. V lost 0 bases and J 6 bases, leaving 14 bases between the germline ends. CDR3 in DNA: TGTGCCAGCAGCTTGGTTGGGAAGTCCTGGGATACGCAGTATTTT. It encodes CASSLVGKSWDTQYF.

This clonotype was detected once. A read error may produce the germline difference seen at one junction end. The chain uses TRBV29-1 and TRBJ2-5; D perhaps matches TRBD1 (6 bases). The CDR3 is 13 residues long. Germline V lookup: CDR1 SQVTM, CDR2 ANQGSEA. The CDR3 DNA is TGCAGCGTTGTAGTGGGGGCAGGGGAGACCAAGTACTTC. Translated, it gives CSVVVGAGETKYF.

Many counts were recorded for this clonotype. This rearrangement joins TRBV7-6 to TRBJ1-1; D is ambiguous. V was trimmed by 4 bases and J by 5 bases, leaving 14 bases between them. Germline V lookup: CDR1 SGHVS, CDR2 FNYEAQ. This CDR3 comprises 14 residues. The CDR3 is CASSSQEGVTEAFF. CDR3 in DNA: TGTGCCAGCAGCTCTCAGGAGGGTGTTACTGAAGCTTTCTTT.

This clonotype was seen only a few times. The chain recombines TRBV2 with TRBJ1-4; D uncertain. Trimming took 7 bases from V and 2 from J, leaving 11 bases between them. The V gene's germline CDR1 is SNHLY and CDR2 FYNNEI. This CDR3 is 14 amino acids long. CDR3 in amino acids: CASIENNTNEKLFF. In DNA form, the CDR3 reads TGTGCCAGCATCGAGAACAACACTAATGAAAAACTGTTTTTT.

In the case of this clonotype: One junction end disagrees with the germline gene, perhaps due to a read error. V usage is TRBV11-2 and J usage is TRBJ1-1; TRBD1 agrees at 7 bases. CDR3 length equals 14 residues. CDR1 and CDR2 (germline): SGHAT, FQNNGV. The CDR3: CTSREGGWDGEAFF. The CDR3 DNA reads as TGTACCAGCAGGGAAGGGGGCTGGGACGGTGAAGCTTTCTTT.

This clonotype was detected only a few times. The chain combines TRBV6-5 with TRBJ2-7; D unclear. Germline-derived CDR1 and CDR2 are MNHEY and SVGAGI. With 1 base removed from V and 2 bases from J, the gap between germline ends came to 9 bases. The CDR3 extends over 14 amino acids. CDR3 sequence (DNA): TGTGCCAGCAGTTACTTCTACAGTACCTACGAGCAGTACTTC. Amino acid sequence: CASSYFYSTYEQYF.

This clonotype was detected a few times. The V call is TRBV7-3, the J call TRBJ2-7; 8 nucleotides match TRBD1. J lost 4 bases, V lost 5 bases, and 7 bases had no gene match. Germline values: CDR1 SGHTA, CDR2 FQGTGA. CDR3 length: 14 amino acids. The CDR3 loop reads CASSKNRGTYEQYF. CDR3 coding DNA: TGTGCCAGCAGCAAAAACAGGGGGACGTACGAGCAGTACTTC.

This clonotype turned up a few times. V is TRBV7-9 and J is TRBJ1-3; 9 nucleotides align to TRBD1. The germline CDR1 and CDR2 sequences are SEHNR and FQNEAQ (reference sequence). After removal of 1 base from V and 2 bases from J, the junction contained 3 bases not matched to a gene. The CDR3 runs 16 residues. The CDR3 region is CASSLGTGGAGNTIYF. CDR3 DNA sequence: TGTGCCAGCAGCTTAGGCACAGGGGGCGCTGGAAACACCATATATTTT. The entire variable domain, with the rest obtained from reference TRBV7-9 and TRBJ1-3, is as follows: DTGVSQNPRHKITKRGQNVTFRCDPISEHNRLYWYRQTLGQGPEFLTYFQNEAQLEKSRLLSDRFSAERPKGSFSTLEIQRTEQGDSAMYLCASSLGTGGAGNTIYFGEGSWLTVV.

This clonotype occurred a few times. The CDR3 spells CSVRTGGGTEAFF. CDR3 DNA sequence: TGCAGCGTTCGGACAGGGGGCGGCACTGAAGCTTTCTTT. V gene TRBV29-1 combines with J gene TRBJ1-1; 11 positions match TRBD1. The J segment lost 4 bases and the V segment lost 5 bases, leaving 3 bases of the junction unmatched. The germline V gene encodes CDR1 SQVTM and CDR2 ANQGSEA. The CDR3 has 13 amino acids.

V usage is TRBV7-2 and J usage is TRBJ2-7, with D possibly matching TRBD2 (6 bases). Per the germline V gene, CDR1 is SGHTA and CDR2 is FQGNSA. V lost 5 bases and J lost 2, with 16 bases in between. The CDR3 is 15 amino acids. CDR3 loop: CASSLLIRGTYEQYF. The CDR3 DNA sequence: TGTGCCAGCAGCCTCCTTATCCGGGGGACCTACGAGCAGTACTTC.